A single sample gave rise to the 20 T cell receptor beta chains below, sequenced in a study of vaccination and CD4 T cells after COVID-19. Treatment given: roughly 10-day PBMC culture with coronavirus spike peptide pools or control peptides (ViraFEST assay). Sequenced with the Oncomine TCR Beta short-read assay was DNA taken from cultured CD4+ T cells. A single record per CDR3 protein comes from TCRdb applying MiXCR to the PCR reads. The sample has about 13,000 distinct CDR3 sequences, roughly 44% seen once. These receptors lack a known antigen. Sequences were obtained from CD4+ T cells from blood, cultured in vitro. The receptors originated from a human donor who had recovered from COVID-19.

There are a few counts of this clonotype. DNA of the CDR3: TGCAGTGCTAGACAGAACAGGGGGCTTTACTCTGGAAACACCATATATTTT. Amino acid sequence: CSARQNRGLYSGNTIYF. The V and J genes are TRBV20-1 and TRBJ1-3; 9 positions agree with TRBD1. From germline, CDR1 is DFQATT and CDR2 SNEGSKA (reference sequence). The CDR3 sequence is 17 residues long. Trimming removed 2 bases from V and 0 bases from J; junction bases left unmatched: 8.

This clonotype has a handful of counts. The chain has TRBV6-5 and TRBJ2-7; the D gene is possibly TRBD1 (6 bases). Germline V gene sequence: CDR1 MNHEY, CDR2 SVGAGI. V was shortened by 2 bases and J by 2 bases, with 7 bases between the two germline ends. This CDR3 comprises 13 residues. CDR3 sequence (DNA): TGTGCCAGCAGTTACCGGGACACCTACGAGCAGTACTTC. Translation: CASSYRDTYEQYF.

In this sample, this clonotype turned up once. The gene calls are TRBV28 and TRBJ2-7; D is unclear. V was shortened by 4 bases and J by 2 bases, with 15 bases between the two germline ends. The V gene's germline CDR1 is MDHEN and CDR2 SYDVKM. The CDR3 sequence is 15 residues long. The chain's CDR3 is CASSSPTPHPYEQYF. The CDR3 nucleotides read TGTGCCAGCAGTTCTCCAACCCCGCACCCCTACGAGCAGTACTTC. Based on the CDR3 plus reference TRBV28 and TRBJ2-7, the full variable domain is DVKVTQSSRYLVKRTGEKVFLECVQDMDHENMFWYRQDPGLGLRLIYFSYDVKMKEKGDIPEGYSVSREKKERFSLILESASTNQTSMYLCASSSPTPHPYEQYFGPGTRLTVT.

The genes are TRBV27 and TRBJ1-6; a weak D match, TRBD1 (5 bases). The V gene's germline CDR1 is MNHEY and CDR2 SMNVEV (reference sequence). V dropped 1 base and J dropped 0 bases, with 13 bases sitting between them. The length of the CDR3 is 18 residues. CDR3 in amino acids: CASSLWARGSSYNSPLHF. The CDR3 DNA sequence: TGTGCCAGCAGTTTATGGGCCCGGGGGAGCTCCTATAATTCACCCCTCCACTTT.

The rearrangement joins TRBV6-2 or TRBV6-3 to TRBJ2-7; maybe TRBD2 (5 bases). Germline V gene lookup returns CDR1 MNHEY and CDR2 SVGEGT. This CDR3 region has 16 residues. Trimming pared 7 bases from V and 0 bases from J, leaving 19 bases between. The CDR3 spells CASTLGGRESSYEQYF. In DNA, the CDR3 is TGTGCCAGCACCCTAGGTGGCCGGGAAAGCTCCTACGAGCAGTACTTC.

This clonotype was found a few times. The V call is TRBV27, the J call TRBJ1-6; D not certain. Germline values: CDR1 MNHEY, CDR2 SMNVEV (reference sequence). This CDR3 has 11 residues. The CDR3 sequence: CGGVANSPLHF. The DNA of the CDR3 is TGTGGTGGGGTCGCAAATTCACCCCTCCACTTT.

There are a few counts of this clonotype. This chain connects TRBV7-3 to TRBJ2-7; 11 bases agree with TRBD2. Germline V gene lookup returns CDR1 SGHTA and CDR2 FQGTGA. The length of the CDR3 is 15 residues. V dropped 2 bases and J dropped 3; count of bases not matched to a gene: 3. The CDR3 DNA follows: TGTGCCAGCAGCTTATTAGCGGGGGGGTTCTACGAGCAGTACTTC. Protein: CASSLLAGGFYEQYF.

This clonotype occurred a few times. The chain couples TRBV7-2 to TRBJ1-2; unclear D gene. Trimming shortened V by 1 base and J by 0 bases, and 12 bases separated the two germline ends. The CDR3 is 16 residues long. Germline V gene lookup returns CDR1 SGHTA and CDR2 FQGNSA. The CDR3 nucleotides read TGTGCCAGCAGCTTAGACGGACGGGTAGCTAACTATGGCTACACCTTC. Amino acid sequence: CASSLDGRVANYGYTF.

V is TRBV6-1 and J is TRBJ2-3; tentatively, D is TRBD2 (6 bases). The germline gives CDR1 MNHNS, CDR2 SASEGT. The CDR3 is made up of 12 amino acids. V was cut by 7 bases and J by 1 base, with 6 bases left in between. The CDR3 coding sequence is TGTGCCAGCACGGGGGGCACAGATACGCAGTATTTT. Amino acid sequence: CASTGGTDTQYF.

The V call is TRBV6-4, the J call TRBJ1-5; a weak D match, TRBD1 (5 bases). Germline lookup yields CDR1 MRHNA and CDR2 SNTAGT. Trimming removed 4 bases from V and 2 bases from J, with 6 bases in between. The CDR3 consists of 13 residues. CDR3: CASSVGGNQPQHF. As DNA, the CDR3 is TGTGCCAGCAGTGTGGGGGGCAATCAGCCCCAGCATTTT.

V usage is TRBV5-1 and J usage is TRBJ2-2, with 7 positions matching TRBD1. The J segment lost 2 bases and the V segment lost 4 bases, leaving 8 bases of the junction unmatched. The CDR3 covers 16 residues. Germline CDR1 reads SGHRS; CDR2 reads YFSETQ. The CDR3: CASSRTGTVNTGELFF. Written as DNA, the CDR3 is TGCGCCAGCAGCCGTACCGGGACAGTTAACACCGGGGAGCTGTTTTTT.

This chain connects TRBV28 to TRBJ1-3; D is uncertain. V lost 3 bases to trimming and J lost 4 bases, with 10 bases between them. This CDR3 has 14 residues. Germline loops: CDR1 MDHEN, CDR2 SYDVKM. The CDR3: CASSFPERGNTIYF. The CDR3 DNA follows: TGTGCCAGCAGTTTCCCGGAAAGGGGAAACACCATATATTTT.

V usage is TRBV11-2 and J usage is TRBJ2-1; weak D call: TRBD1 (6 bases). CDR3 length equals 15 residues. Trimming removed 5 bases at V and 6 bases at J, with 17 bases between. Per germline, CDR1 SGHAT and CDR2 FQNNGV. The CDR3 protein is CASSPAGGSVNEQFF. The CDR3 nucleotides read TGTGCCAGCAGCCCGGCTGGGGGCTCGGTCAATGAGCAGTTCTTC.

The V gene is TRBV6-1, the J gene TRBJ2-1; TRBD2 matches 11 bases. Germline CDR1 MNHNS, CDR2 SASEGT. The V segment lost 5 bases and the J segment 9 bases; nucleotides outside the gene matches: 12. The CDR3 length is 16 residues. CDR3 bases: TGTGCCAGCAGTACGTCTAGCGGGGGGCTGGTAGGTGAGCAGTTCTTC. As protein: CASSTSSGGLVGEQFF.

A few counts support this clonotype. The V and J genes are TRBV28 and TRBJ1-5, with 8 nucleotides matching TRBD1. The J segment lost 8 bases and the V segment lost 2 bases, leaving 5 bases of the junction unmatched. The CDR3 totals 14 residues. The germline gives CDR1 MDHEN, CDR2 SYDVKM. CDR3 DNA: TGTGCCAGCAGTTTAGTCCAGGGGGCTGAGCCCCAGCATTTT. As protein: CASSLVQGAEPQHF.

The chain joins TRBV20-1 to TRBJ1-6; D might be TRBD1 (5 bases). CDR1 is DFQATT, CDR2 SNEGSKA, per germline (reference sequence). V was pared by 5 bases and J by 0 bases, with 17 bases between. This CDR3 spans 17 amino acids. CDR3 nucleotide sequence: TGCAGTGCTCCGGGGGTGGCGGGGATCTCCTATAATTCACCCCTCCACTTT. Protein sequence: CSAPGVAGISYNSPLHF.

The J gene is TRBJ2-1, the V gene TRBV20-1, with 10 positions matching TRBD1. The CDR3 extends over 15 amino acids. The V and J ends lost 3 bases and 4 bases, in that order; junction bases with no gene match: 6. CDR1 is DFQATT, CDR2 SNEGSKA, per germline (reference sequence). The CDR3 region has the DNA TGCAGTGCTAGCAGAGACAGGGGGCTTTACAATGAGCAGTTCTTC. Translation: CSASRDRGLYNEQFF.

This clonotype was found a few times. A read error may produce the germline difference seen at one junction end. This chain's CDR3 is CASRAGSVGNEELFF. DNA for the CDR3: TGTGCCAGCAGGGCCGGATCGGTAGGTAATGAAGAACTGTTTTTT. This sequence joins TRBV11-2 and TRBJ1-4; D is unresolved. CDR1 and CDR2 (germline): SGHAT, FQNNGV. There are 15 residues in the CDR3.

This clonotype was counted between two and nine times. The rearrangement joins TRBV7-9 to TRBJ1-1; D call uncertain. The germline CDR1 and CDR2 sequences are SEHNR and FQNEAQ (reference sequence). V lost 0 bases and J 1 base, leaving 9 bases between the germline ends. The length of the CDR3 is 15 residues. CDR3 sequence: CASSLALQRNTEAFF. In nucleotides, the CDR3 is TGTGCCAGCAGCTTAGCCCTACAGAGGAACACTGAAGCTTTCTTT.

V is TRBV7-9 and J is TRBJ2-5; D tentatively reads TRBD1 or TRBD2 (5 bases each). Germline CDR1 is SEHNR and CDR2 is FQNEAQ (reference sequence). The CDR3 length is 15 residues. V was trimmed by 3 bases and J by 2 bases, leaving 13 bases between them. Here the CDR3 DNA reads TGTGCCAGCAGCTTTTCAGGGACGAATCAAGAGACCCAGTACTTC. Its translation: CASSFSGTNQETQYF.